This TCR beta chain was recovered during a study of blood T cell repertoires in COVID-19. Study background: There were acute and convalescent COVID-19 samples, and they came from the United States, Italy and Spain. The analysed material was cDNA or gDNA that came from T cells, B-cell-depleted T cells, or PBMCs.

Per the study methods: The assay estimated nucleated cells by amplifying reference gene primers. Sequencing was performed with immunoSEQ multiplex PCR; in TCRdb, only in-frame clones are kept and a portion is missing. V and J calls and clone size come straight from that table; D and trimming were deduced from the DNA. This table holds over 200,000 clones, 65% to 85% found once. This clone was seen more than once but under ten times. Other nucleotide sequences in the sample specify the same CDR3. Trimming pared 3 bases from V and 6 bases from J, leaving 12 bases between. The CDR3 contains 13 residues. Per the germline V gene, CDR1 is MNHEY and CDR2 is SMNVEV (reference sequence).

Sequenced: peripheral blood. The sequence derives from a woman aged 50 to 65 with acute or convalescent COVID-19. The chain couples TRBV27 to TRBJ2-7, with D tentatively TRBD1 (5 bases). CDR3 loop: CASSFGQGAEQYF. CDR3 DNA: TGTGCCAGCAGTTTTGGTCAGGGCGCCGAGCAGTACTTC.